This T cell receptor (beta chain) was captured in a study of shared clonotypes between healthy human individuals (dated by TCRdb to the early 2020s). Context from the whole study: The cohort included a few men and a couple of women between 18 and 49 years of age. Per donor, three plates each were used for CD4 naive and CD4 memory, two for CD8 naive, and one for CD8 memory. To estimate repertoire size and how much clonotype sharing occurs between individuals, the study deeply sequenced the blood TCR repertoires of roughly 5 healthy adults. Different laboratories and diverse techniques were used to prepare libraries and sequence TCR repertoires, to increase sequencing depth and limit assay-specific biases. Leukapheresis yielded between about 0.9 and 10 billion PBMCs per donor.

Using the deep immunoSEQ assay, TCR CDR3 regions were amplified from genomic DNA by multiplex PCR. Extracted genomic DNA from each cell subset was spread evenly across all wells of several immunoSEQ 96-well plates, with each plate serving as a replicate. For sorted subsets, each replicate PCR was loaded with about 0.2 ug genomic DNA, equivalent to about 30,000 T cell genomes. The purified libraries were quantified using a Qubit 3.0 fluorometer, sized with a Bioanalyzer 2100, and then quantified again using the KAPA Library Quantification kit. Every immunoSEQ 96-well plate was sequenced on a separate single-read 150-cycle Illumina NextSeq 550 flow cell. On the authors' methods: Because only junctional sequences without quality scores were contained in the immunoSEQ output, filtering matching that applied to full-length reads could not be performed. To assign V/J genes and CDR3, sequences were annotated against IMGT germline references using PyIR, a Python wrapper for IgBLAST v1.9. Reads with weak V/J assignments (E-value above 1e-6), missing CDR3, stop codons, out-of-frame junctions, or ambiguous translated residues were removed. V3J clonotypes were defined as sequences sharing the same inferred V gene, J gene, and CDR3 amino acid sequence. Percentage overlap between repertoires was computed as shared unique clonotypes divided by the size of the smaller repertoire. Richness of each repertoire was evaluated using RTK rarefaction, the Chao1 estimator, and Recon v2.1 estimates of unobserved clonotypes. Generation probabilities were computed with OLGA for all TCRbeta clonotypes obtained by the gDNA method from several donors. Imported from immuneACCESS, the table was reduced by TCRdb to in-frame sequences with V and J called. These copies leave out some clones; in studies compared against another copy, an unresolved V gene accounts for under half, and the cause of the remainder is not known. The V and J calls and clone size are taken from that table; D and trimming were inferred from the DNA. Within this sample are around 300,000 clones, with 87% of them counted one time only. The leading ten clones occupy under 20% of the sample.

As concerns this clone: Its recognized antigen is unknown. Within one base of it there is no much larger clone, and no base qualities were kept.

Broad study findings and their caveats: Compared with non-shared clonotypes, the clonotypes found in all four sorted-subset donors had higher generation probabilities. Pairwise subsampling led to the expectation that sequencing depth would affect the degree of clonotype sharing among donors. Sampling was restricted to blood, and TCR repertoires in tissue are likely to differ from TCR repertoires in blood. About 5% of naive CD4, around 3.6% of naive CD8, around 2.3% of memory CD4, and over 0.35% of memory CD8 clonotypes were shared across a few donors. Even with the large sequencing depth, rarefaction of the sorted-subset datasets indicated that sequencing was incomplete. The small number of donors limited the genetic and exposure-history diversity represented. Estimated clonotype richness was generally larger for naive than for memory subsets.

The donors were healthy, HIV-negative adults who had no recently reported acute infections or vaccinations. Every donor was a Caucasian adult living in Nashville, Tennessee, USA. The CD8 memory samples were a combination of magnetically selected CD45RO+ cells and CCR7-negative CD45RA+ effector memory (TemRA) cells. After blood collection by leukapheresis, PBMCs were isolated using Ficoll-Histopaque density gradient centrifugation and then cryopreserved in the vapor phase of liquid nitrogen. Purity and quantity of every magnetically sorted T cell population were checked by analytical flow cytometry. Genomic DNA was isolated from every sorted fraction and measured by UV absorbance on a Nanodrop 2000c. From the cysteine up to the phenylalanine, the CDR3 has a length of 16 residues. Of the read, only the CDR3 DNA is kept; its 48 bases are in frame from base 1. CDR1 and CDR2, per the germline V gene (reference sequence), are MNHEY and SMNVEV. V is pared back by 6 bases and J by 0 bases, with 12 bases lying between the germline termini.

The sample comprised memory CD8+ T cells sorted from blood. What this sample's cell subset or site label stands for: CD45RO+ cells pooled with CCR7-negative TemRA cells. The receptor comes from a man aged 18 to 30 in good health. The rearrangement joined TRBV27 to TRBJ1-6; no D segment can be confidently identified. The CDR3 loop reads CASSYVGSSYNSPLHF. The bases are TGTGCCAGCAGCTATGTTGGTAGCTCCTATAATTCACCCCTCCACTTT.